These T cell receptor beta chains were read from a single sample in a study of regulatory T cells in long-lasting Graves disease. TCRdb redid the calling of the multiplex PCR reads with MiXCR, one entry per CDR3 protein. The table lists some 250,000 distinct CDR3 sequences, about 18% of them singletons. This same sample was also part of a study on T cells in Graves' hyperthyroidism and ophthalmopathy.

This specimen consisted of peripheral blood mononuclear cells (PBMCs), obtained at new diagnosis, from a patient treated with antithyroid drugs. All receptors come from a young woman with Graves disease. The CDR3 runs from the conserved cysteine through the conserved F or W. The D gene is left open where the match is weak. Size tells how often a clone was seen (once, few, many) or the class of an expanded clone, and some rows leave it out.

V gene	J gene	clone size	D gene	CDR3 protein	CDR3 DNA
TRBV5-5	TRBJ1-2	many	TRBD1	CASSLPTEQGAHYGYTF	TGTGCCAGCAGCTTGCCCACCGAACAGGGGGCACACTATGGCTACACCTTC
TRBV12-3/TRBV12-4	TRBJ2-3	many	TRBD2	CASSQAGGTDTQYF	TGTGCCAGCAGTCAAGCGGGGGGCACAGATACGCAGTATTTT
TRBV15	TRBJ2-7	many	TRBD1	CATSRSRQGISYEQYF	TGTGCCACCAGCAGATCTAGACAGGGGATATCCTACGAGCAGTACTTC
TRBV6-5	TRBJ1-3	few	NA	CASSYTRSRNTIYF	TGTGCCAGCAGTTACACGAGGTCCCGAAACACCATATATTTT
TRBV7-2	TRBJ2-2	many	NA	CASSLAPRVTGTGELFF	TGTGCCAGCAGCTTAGCCCCCAGGGTCACGGGCACCGGGGAGCTGTTTTTT
TRBV12-5	TRBJ2-3	many	NA	CASGLAPIQGGKTDTQYF	TGTGCTAGTGGTTTGGCTCCAATACAGGGAGGGAAAACAGATACGCAGTATTTT
TRBV6-1	TRBJ1-5	many	NA	CASGPSGGQPQHF	TGTGCCAGCGGGCCATCGGGGGGACAGCCCCAGCATTTT
TRBV19	TRBJ2-1	NA	TRBD2	CATTPYTTSVDEQFF	TGTGCCACGACGCCATATACGACTAGCGTGGATGAGCAGTTCTTC
TRBV9	TRBJ1-1	many	TRBD1	CASSVVPRGLDRNTEAFF	TGTGCCAGCAGCGTAGTACCCAGGGGGCTAGACCGGAACACTGAAGCTTTCTTT
TRBV15	TRBJ2-3	NA	NA	CATSSWLGDHTQYF	TGTGCCACCAGCAGTTGGTTAGGCGATCATACGCAGTATTTT
TRBV6-1	TRBJ2-7	many	NA	CASSTQETSEQYF	TGTGCCAGTTCGACTCAAGAAACCTCCGAGCAGTACTTC
TRBV7-6	TRBJ2-1	many	TRBD2	CASSLTAGGRSDNEQFF	TGTGCCAGCAGCTTAACCGCCGGGGGGAGATCAGACAATGAGCAGTTCTTC
TRBV19	TRBJ1-6	NA	NA	CASSIDWGLLHF	TGTGCCAGTAGTATAGACTGGGGGCTACTCCACTTT
TRBV18	TRBJ2-1	many	TRBD2	CASSRGLAGGNEQFF	TGTGCCAGCTCACGCGGACTAGCGGGTGGTAATGAGCAGTTCTTC
TRBV20-1	TRBJ1-2	many	NA	CSAREDPANYGYTF	TGCAGTGCTAGAGAGGACCCTGCTAACTATGGCTACACCTTC
TRBV24-1	TRBJ1-5	NA	NA	CATSDLGGEPQHF	TGTGCCACCAGTGATTTGGGGGGGGAGCCCCAGCATTTT
TRBV4-1	TRBJ1-5	many	TRBD1	CASRGQGANQPQHF	TGCGCCAGCCGGGGGCAGGGGGCCAATCAGCCCCAGCATTTT
TRBV5-1	TRBJ2-3	few	TRBD2	CASSSERGSTDTQYF	TGCGCCAGCAGCTCGGAGCGGGGGAGCACAGATACGCAGTATTTT
TRBV4-1	TRBJ2-4	NA	NA	CASSQGALRTLAKNIQYF	TGCGCCAGCAGCCAAGGCGCTTTGAGGACTCTAGCCAAAAACATTCAGTACTTC
TRBV7-9	TRBJ1-1	many	NA	CASSLEGAEVTEAFF	TGTGCCAGCAGCTTAGAAGGCGCAGAAGTAACTGAAGCTTTCTTT
TRBV2	TRBJ1-2	many	NA	CASSVSLRDSYGYTF	TGTGCCAGCAGTGTATCCCTTCGAGACAGCTATGGCTACACCTTC
TRBV10-3	TRBJ1-2	many	NA	CATRAGNYGYTF	TGTGCCACACGTGCGGGAAACTATGGCTACACCTTC
TRBV7-6	TRBJ2-1	many	TRBD2	CASSLLTTSGGYNEQFF	TGTGCCAGCAGCTTACTAACGACTAGCGGGGGTTACAATGAGCAGTTCTTC
TRBV3-1	TRBJ2-1	many	TRBD2	CASSQKTSGGEQFF	TGTGCCAGCAGCCAAAAAACTAGCGGGGGGGAGCAGTTCTTC
TRBV7-9	TRBJ1-1	NA	NA	CASSLGRGAEAFF	TGTGCCAGCAGCTTAGGACGAGGGGCTGAAGCTTTCTTT
TRBV20-1	TRBJ2-1	many	TRBD2	CSAPASGASEQFF	TGCAGTGCTCCTGCTAGCGGGGCTAGTGAGCAGTTCTTC
TRBV7-9	TRBJ1-3	many	TRBD1	CASSGDRGRTGNTIYF	TGTGCCAGCAGCGGCGACAGGGGGAGAACTGGAAACACCATATATTTT
TRBV9	TRBJ1-5	many	TRBD1	CASSETGERQPQHF	TGTGCCAGCAGCGAAACAGGGGAGCGTCAGCCCCAGCATTTT
TRBV20-1	TRBJ2-1	many	TRBD2	CSATQVGTTYLDEQFF	TGCAGTGCCACCCAGGTGGGGACTACGTATTTGGATGAGCAGTTCTTC
TRBV3-1	TRBJ2-2	many	TRBD2	CASSQARWGSGGSNTGELFF	TGTGCCAGCAGCCAAGCTAGATGGGGTAGCGGGGGTTCGAACACCGGGGAGCTGTTTTTT